A single sample gave rise to the 12 T cell receptor beta chains below, sequenced in a study of shared clonotypes between healthy human individuals. Here immunoSEQ multiplex PCR was the method, and the copy in TCRdb shows in-frame clones only, minus some. In the table there are some 2,500,000 clones, 85% to 95% of which are singletons. The sample comprised naive CD4+ T cells from PBMCs. Noted subset: CD45RA+ positively selected. The origin of the receptors is a man between 18 and 35 years old in good health. Some clones in this sample may be carry-over from other donors' samples.

The CDR3 loop is CASRSADADTQYF. Written as DNA, the CDR3 is TGCGCCAGCAGGTCAGCGGACGCAGATACGCAGTATTTT. The chain joins TRBV5-1 to TRBJ2-3; TRBD2 is a possible D gene (5 bases). CDR1 is SGHRS, CDR2 YFSETQ, per germline. Between the trimmed V and J ends, which lost 5 bases and 4 bases, there was a span of 11 bases. The CDR3 is made up of 13 amino acids.

V gene TRBV11-2 combines with J gene TRBJ2-1; 12 positions agree with TRBD2. The ends lost 5 bases at V and 7 bases at J; junction bases unmatched: 6. In germline, CDR1 is SGHAT, CDR2 FQNNGV. The CDR3 length is 15 residues. The CDR3 protein is CASSPTSGRGNEQFF. In nucleotides, the CDR3 is TGTGCCAGCAGCCCGACTAGCGGGAGAGGAAATGAGCAGTTCTTC.

This chain joins TRBV28 and TRBJ2-1; TRBD2 aligns across 10 bases. In germline, CDR1 is MDHEN, CDR2 SYDVKM. CDR3 length: 16 amino acids. Unmatched junction bases numbered 11, after V lost 6 bases and J lost 6 bases. The CDR3 reads CASSQWGSSGSNEQFF. The CDR3 DNA sequence: TGTGCCAGCAGCCAATGGGGGTCTAGCGGGAGCAATGAGCAGTTCTTC.

The rearrangement links TRBV21-1 to TRBJ1-4; the DNA was not used to check the table's D call, TRBD1. TRBV21-1 is shown as a pseudogene. The CDR3 totals 12 residues. The CDR3 DNA follows: TGTGCCAGCAGCAGGACAGGGTTAAAACTGTTTTTT. Its translation: CASSRTGLKLFF.

The chain has TRBV15 and TRBJ2-3; 10 bases are a match to TRBD2. J lost 5 bases, V lost 0 bases, and 17 bases had no gene match. Looked up from germline, CDR1 is LNHNV and CDR2 is YYDKDF (reference sequence). CDR3 size: 20 residues. The CDR3 spells CATSRDLGASSGRAGDTQYF. The CDR3 DNA reads as TGTGCCACCAGCAGAGATCTAGGGGCATCAAGCGGGAGGGCCGGAGATACGCAGTATTTT. The full variable domain, its missing parts supplied by reference TRBV15 and TRBJ2-3, is DAMVIQNPRYQVTQFGKPVTLSCSQTLNHNVMYWYQQKSSQAPKLLFHYYDKDFNNEADTPDNFQSRRPNTSFCFLDIRSPGLGDTAMYLCATSRDLGASSGRAGDTQYFGPGTRLTVL.

The chain joins TRBV4-3 to TRBJ2-1; 13 bases line up with TRBD2. Germline CDR1 and CDR2: LGHNA and YSLEER. The trim removed 2 bases at V and 5 bases at J, leaving 9 bases unmatched. The CDR3 loop spans 18 amino acids. The DNA for the CDR3 is TGCGCCAGCAGCCAAAAGCGGGTACTAGCGGGAGGGGACAATGAGCAGTTCTTC. This translates into CASSQKRVLAGGDNEQFF.

This chain joins TRBV30 and TRBJ2-7, with D unresolved. Trimming pared 1 base from V and 6 bases from J, leaving 4 bases between. CDR1 is GTSNPN and CDR2 is SVGIG in the germline V gene (reference sequence). This CDR3 is built from 10 residues. The CDR3 spells CAWSDVEQYF. CDR3 DNA sequence: TGTGCCTGGAGTGACGTCGAGCAGTACTTC.

This clone was seen only once. The V gene is TRBV4-3, the J gene TRBJ2-3, with D uncertain. V was cut by 8 bases and J by 6 bases, with 9 bases left in between. This CDR3 region has 11 residues. From germline, CDR1 is LGHNA and CDR2 YSLEER. CDR3 coding DNA: TGCGCCAGCTCTACCCGGGATACGCAGTATTTT. Residues: CASSTRDTQYF.

This sequence joins TRBV7-3 and TRBJ2-7; D remains unclear. The germline V and J ends were trimmed by 2 bases and 7 bases, with 12 bases remaining between them. CDR1 is SGHTA, CDR2 FQGTGA, per germline. CDR3 length: 13 residues. CDR3 in amino acids: CASSLPPSGEQYF. The CDR3 DNA sequence: TGTGCCAGCAGCTTACCCCCCTCTGGTGAGCAGTACTTC.

This chain connects TRBV28 to TRBJ2-6, with D hard to call. CDR1 and CDR2 (germline): MDHEN, SYDVKM. This CDR3 region has 16 residues. Trimming left V 3 bases short and J 0 bases short, with 9 bases between. The CDR3 sequence: CASSFFQPSGANVLTF. The CDR3 DNA reads TGTGCCAGCAGTTTCTTCCAGCCCTCTGGGGCCAACGTCCTGACTTTC.

The J gene is TRBJ2-2, the V gene TRBV18; 9 bases map to TRBD1. Trimming cost V 3 bases and J 7 bases; bases outside gene matches: 6. CDR1 and CDR2 (germline): KGHSH, LQKENI. This CDR3 comprises 15 residues. DNA for the CDR3: TGTGCCAGCTCACCGTACGGACAGGGGAACGGGGAGCTGTTTTTT. Amino acids: CASSPYGQGNGELFF.

The CDR3 DNA reads as TGTGCCAGCAGTAGAGACAAGGCCAGGGGTTTCGGGGGCTACGAGCAGTACTTC. Its protein product is CASSRDKARGFGGYEQYF. The rearrangement links TRBV27 to TRBJ2-7, with D perhaps matching TRBD1 or TRBD2 (6 bases each). The CDR3 runs 18 residues. Trimming pared 5 bases from V and 3 bases from J, leaving 26 bases between. Germline assignment: CDR1 MNHEY and CDR2 SMNVEV (reference sequence).